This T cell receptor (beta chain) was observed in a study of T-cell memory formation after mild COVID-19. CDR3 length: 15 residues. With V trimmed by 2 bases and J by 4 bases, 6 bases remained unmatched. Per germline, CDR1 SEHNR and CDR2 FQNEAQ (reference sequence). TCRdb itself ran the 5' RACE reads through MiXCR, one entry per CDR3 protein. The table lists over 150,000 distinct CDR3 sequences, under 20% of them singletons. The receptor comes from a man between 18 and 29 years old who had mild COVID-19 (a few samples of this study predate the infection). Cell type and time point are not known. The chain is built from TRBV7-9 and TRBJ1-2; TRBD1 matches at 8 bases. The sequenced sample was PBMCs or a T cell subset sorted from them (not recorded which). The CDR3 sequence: CASSLTTGVGYGYTF. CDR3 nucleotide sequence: TGTGCCAGCAGCTTAACGACAGGGGTAGGCTATGGCTACACCTTC.